These 24 T cell receptor beta chains were all obtained from the same sample, sequenced in a study of beta chain features in type 1 diabetes. These receptors lack a known antigen. Overall study findings and caveats: All four CD4+ subsets of Type 1 diabetes patients contained TCRB CDR3s that were moderately but significantly shorter.

Since all of the isolated RNA was reverse transcribed, expressed TCRB transcripts were what got sequenced. Libraries were prepared by immunoSEQ multiplex PCR; TCRdb keeps only in-frame clonotypes and omits some of them. The table records approximately 250,000 clones, under 13% of them present only once. The specimen was naive CD4+ T cells from blood. The source is a man aged 25 to 40 with type 1 diabetes.

The chain employs TRBV7-2 and TRBJ2-1, with D unclear. The CDR3 is made up of 11 amino acids. V lost 5 bases and J 7 bases, leaving 6 bases between the germline ends. CDR1 SGHTA and CDR2 FQGNSA come from the germline V gene. CDR3 nucleotides: TGTGCCAGCAGCGCGAGAAATGAGCAGTTCTTC. Protein product: CASSARNEQFF.

This clone was counted only a few times. The CDR3 loop is CASSSGLRGNGELFF. CDR3 DNA sequence: TGTGCCAGCAGCTCCGGCTTAAGGGGGAACGGGGAGCTGTTTTTT. The chain uses TRBV11-2 and TRBJ2-2, with D maybe TRBD1 (6 bases). Germline values: CDR1 SGHAT, CDR2 FQNNGV. This CDR3 contains 15 residues. Trimming took off 4 bases at V and 7 bases at J, with 16 bases between the two ends.

This clone was detected a few times. V is TRBV5-4 and J is TRBJ2-7, with D perhaps TRBD2 (6 bases). Germline V lookup: CDR1 SGHNT, CDR2 YYREEE (reference sequence). The CDR3 is 15 residues long. Trimming removed 4 bases at V and 3 bases at J, with 17 bases between. The CDR3 region is CASSSGGTNIYEQYF. Here the CDR3 DNA reads TGTGCCAGCAGCAGTGGCGGGACGAATATCTACGAGCAGTACTTC.

The chain uses TRBV28 and TRBJ2-1; 9 positions match TRBD1. Germline lookup yields CDR1 MDHEN and CDR2 SYDVKM. V was pared by 5 bases and J by 8 bases, with 7 bases of the junction left unmatched. The CDR3 is 14 amino acids. The chain's CDR3 is CASSPGQGLHEQFF. The CDR3 DNA reads as TGTGCCAGCAGTCCGGGACAGGGATTACATGAGCAGTTCTTC.

The table lists this clone with a few counts. This sequence joins TRBV7-9 and TRBJ2-7; D is ambiguous. CDR1 SEHNR and CDR2 FQNEAQ come from the germline V gene (reference sequence). CDR3 length: 14 residues. V was clipped by 3 bases and J by 5 bases, with 14 bases between them. CDR3 DNA: TGTGCCAGCAGCTTCCGCCCTACCCTCCACGAGCAGTACTTC. It is translated as CASSFRPTLHEQYF.

V gene TRBV12-1 combines with J gene TRBJ2-7; no check of the table's D call, TRBD2, against the DNA was made. TRBV12-1 is marked as a pseudogene. This CDR3 has 15 amino acids. The CDR3 bases are TGTGCCAGCAGCTTTTTGCAAGGAGTCGCCTACGAGCAGTACTTC. The encoded protein is CASSFLQGVAYEQYF.

The chain is built from TRBV28 and TRBJ2-3; tentative D call: TRBD2 (5 bases). Germline CDR1 and CDR2: MDHEN and SYDVKM. The ends were cut back, 7 bases at V and 10 bases at J, with 21 bases in the middle. The CDR3 extends over 14 amino acids. In DNA form, the CDR3 reads TGTGCCAGCACCCTCCGCGGGCTAGCCCGACCGCAGTATTTT. Translating it yields CASTLRGLARPQYF.

This clone was seen a handful of times. The chain uses TRBV5-1 and TRBJ2-7; the match to TRBD1 covers 7 bases. The CDR3 spans 14 residues. The germline V gene has CDR1 SGHRS and CDR2 YFSETQ. With V trimmed by 4 bases and J by 2 bases, 6 bases remained unmatched. CDR3 coding DNA: TGCGCCAGCAGCGTGACAGGGCTGACCTACGAGCAGTACTTC. This encodes CASSVTGLTYEQYF.

This clone was seen a few times. This rearrangement joins TRBV9 to TRBJ1-2, with 7 bases aligning to TRBD1. The CDR3 sequence is 17 residues long. The junction had 16 bases not matched to a gene; V was cut back by 2 bases and J by 6 bases. CDR1 is SGDLS, CDR2 YYNGEE, per germline. The CDR3 sequence: CASSVGGNRQGLDGYTF. CDR3 sequence (DNA): TGTGCCAGCAGCGTGGGCGGTAACAGACAGGGCCTGGATGGCTACACCTTC. The variable domain in full, with the rest retrieved from reference TRBV9 and TRBJ1-2, is DSGVTQTPKHLITATGQRVTLRCSPRSGDLSVYWYQQSLDQGLQFLIQYYNGEERAKGNILERFSAQQFPDLHSELNLSSLELGDSALYFCASSVGGNRQGLDGYTFGSGTRLTVV.

This clone was counted only a few times. The V call is TRBV2, the J call TRBJ1-1; D ambiguous. The CDR3 covers 13 residues. CDR1 SNHLY and CDR2 FYNNEI come from the germline V gene. Deletions cut 6 bases from V and 5 bases from J, with 13 bases between. The CDR3 loop is CASRTEGRTEAFF. The CDR3 DNA follows: TGTGCCAGCAGGACCGAGGGTCGGACTGAAGCTTTCTTT.

V usage is TRBV6-5 and J usage is TRBJ1-6, with 7 bases identical to TRBD1. This CDR3 has 13 residues. V trimming: 7 bases; J trimming: 10 bases; junction bases outside the gene matches: 7. CDR1 is MNHEY and CDR2 is SVGAGI in the germline V gene. The DNA for the CDR3 is TGTGCCAGCAAACCAGGGGGGAGATCACCCCTCCACTTT. It is translated as CASKPGGRSPLHF.

This CDR3 is CASSLIGTGGESFF. CDR3 coding DNA: TGCGCCAGCAGCTTGATCGGGACAGGGGGTGAGTCTTTCTTT. The chain is built from TRBV5-1 and TRBJ1-1, with TRBD1 identical over 11 bases. With 1 base clipped from V and 12 bases from J, the junction kept 8 bases outside the gene matches. The germline V gene encodes CDR1 SGHRS and CDR2 YFSETQ. This CDR3 has 14 amino acids. Together with reference TRBV5-1 and TRBJ1-1, the CDR3 gives the full variable domain: KAGVTQTPRYLIKTRGQQVTLSCSPISGHRSVSWYQQTPGQGLQFLFEYFSETQRNKGNFPGRFSGRQFSNSRSEMNVSTLELGDSALYLCASSLIGTGGESFFGQGTRLTVV.

The V call is TRBV7-6, the J call TRBJ1-1, with no clear D. Trimming stripped 5 bases from V and 7 bases from J, with 20 bases between. The CDR3 covers 15 residues. CDR1 SGHVS and CDR2 FNYEAQ come from the germline V gene. The CDR3 loop reads CASSPLGDETYEAFF. In nucleotides, the CDR3 is TGTGCCAGCAGCCCCCTCGGGGATGAGACCTATGAAGCTTTCTTT. Full variable domain (missing parts from reference TRBV7-6 and TRBJ1-1): GAGVSQSPRYKVTKRGQDVALRCDPISGHVSLYWYRQALGQGPEFLTYFNYEAQQDKSGLPNDRFSAERPEGSISTLTIQRTEQRDSAMYRCASSPLGDETYEAFFGQGTRLTVV.

This clone has just a few counts. The chain links TRBV30 to TRBJ2-1; possibly TRBD2 for D (5 bases). The CDR3 has 14 residues. V was pared by 1 base and J by 7 bases, with 14 bases between. The V gene's germline CDR1 is GTSNPN and CDR2 SVGIG (reference sequence). The CDR3 loop is CAWSGTHPRNEQFF. CDR3 sequence (DNA): TGTGCCTGGAGTGGGACTCACCCGAGGAATGAGCAGTTCTTC.

In its sample, this clone was seen a few times. The genes are TRBV29-1 and TRBJ1-2; D might be TRBD1 (6 bases). The ends were cut back, 7 bases at V and 5 bases at J, with 11 bases in the middle. The CDR3 is made up of 11 amino acids. Per the germline V gene, CDR1 is SQVTM and CDR2 is ANQGSEA. CDR3 nucleotides: TGCAGCGCGGACAGCGGTTATGGCTACACCTTC. Amino acids: CSADSGYGYTF.

Only a few counts were recorded for this clone. The gene calls are TRBV4-2 and TRBJ1-1, with D perhaps matching TRBD1 (6 bases). Germline V gene lookup returns CDR1 LGHNA and CDR2 YNFKEQ. The CDR3 sequence is 16 residues long. Trimming removed 1 base at V and 4 bases at J, with 16 bases between. This chain's CDR3 is CASSQVSNRARTEAFF. CDR3 sequence (DNA): TGTGCCAGCAGCCAAGTTTCCAACAGGGCTCGCACTGAAGCTTTCTTT.

This clone was observed a handful of times. The chain recombines TRBV29-1 with TRBJ1-4; 9 nucleotides match TRBD1. V lost 6 bases to trimming and J lost 14 bases; unmatched junction nucleotides: 7. The germline V gene has CDR1 SQVTM and CDR2 ANQGSEA. There are 11 residues in the CDR3. CDR3 nucleotide sequence: TGCAGCGTGGTACAGGGGGCGAGGCTGTTTTTT. It codes for CSVVQGARLFF.

This chain connects TRBV5-1 to TRBJ1-4; D is ambiguous. V was cut by 4 bases and J by 4 bases, with 11 bases left in between. Looked up from germline, CDR1 is SGHRS and CDR2 is YFSETQ. The CDR3 has 14 residues. CDR3 bases: TGCGCCAGCAGCCGAGGGTACGATAATGAAAAACTGTTTTTT. Its translation is CASSRGYDNEKLFF.

The table lists this clone with a few counts. The chain uses TRBV4-3 and TRBJ2-5; the match to TRBD1 covers 7 bases. With V trimmed by 0 bases and J by 5 bases, 9 bases remained unmatched. Germline loops: CDR1 LGHNA, CDR2 YSLEER. This CDR3 is 16 amino acids long. CDR3 protein: CASSQDVTTGMETQYF. For the CDR3, the DNA is TGCGCCAGCAGCCAAGATGTAACGACAGGGATGGAGACCCAGTACTTC.

This clone was picked up a small number of times. V is TRBV4-1 and J is TRBJ1-1; 8 positions agree with TRBD1. This CDR3 comprises 12 residues. Germline V lookup: CDR1 MGHRA, CDR2 YSYEKL. Trimming cost V 4 bases and J 8 bases; bases outside gene matches: 3. CDR3 nucleotide sequence: TGCGCCAGCAGCCGGACAGGGTGGGAAGCTTTCTTT. It specifies CASSRTGWEAFF.

In its sample, this clone was seen a few times. V is TRBV2 and J is TRBJ1-5; 10 nucleotides line up with TRBD1. Unmatched junction bases numbered 4, after V lost 8 bases and J lost 3 bases. This CDR3 comprises 14 residues. Germline-derived CDR1 and CDR2 are SNHLY and FYNNEI. The CDR3 is CASRGTGDNQPQHF. For the CDR3, the DNA is TGTGCCAGCCGTGGGACAGGGGACAATCAGCCCCAGCATTTT.

The J gene is TRBJ1-1, the V gene TRBV7-9; D gene unclear. Trimming removed 2 bases at V and 3 bases at J, with 16 bases between. This CDR3 is built from 16 residues. CDR1 SEHNR and CDR2 FQNEAQ come from the germline V gene (reference sequence). The CDR3 is CASSLPMGGLYTEAFF. DNA for the CDR3: TGTGCCAGCAGCTTACCCATGGGCGGGTTATACACTGAAGCTTTCTTT.

The gene calls are TRBV30 and TRBJ2-5; no definite D call. The CDR3 is made up of 13 amino acids. The ends were cut back, 1 base at V and 9 bases at J, with 15 bases in the middle. The germline gives CDR1 GTSNPN, CDR2 SVGIG (reference sequence). Here the CDR3 reads CAWSANPMQSQYF. Here the CDR3 DNA reads TGTGCCTGGAGTGCGAATCCCATGCAGTCCCAGTACTTC.

The chain is built from TRBV7-9 and TRBJ1-5; TRBD1 might be the D (6 bases). The CDR3 extends over 14 amino acids. Trimming took off 5 bases at V and 0 bases at J, with 8 bases between the two ends. The germline CDR1 and CDR2 sequences are SEHNR and FQNEAQ (reference sequence). The CDR3: CASSRGGSNQPQHF. CDR3 sequence (DNA): TGTGCCAGCAGCAGAGGGGGTAGCAATCAGCCCCAGCATTTT.